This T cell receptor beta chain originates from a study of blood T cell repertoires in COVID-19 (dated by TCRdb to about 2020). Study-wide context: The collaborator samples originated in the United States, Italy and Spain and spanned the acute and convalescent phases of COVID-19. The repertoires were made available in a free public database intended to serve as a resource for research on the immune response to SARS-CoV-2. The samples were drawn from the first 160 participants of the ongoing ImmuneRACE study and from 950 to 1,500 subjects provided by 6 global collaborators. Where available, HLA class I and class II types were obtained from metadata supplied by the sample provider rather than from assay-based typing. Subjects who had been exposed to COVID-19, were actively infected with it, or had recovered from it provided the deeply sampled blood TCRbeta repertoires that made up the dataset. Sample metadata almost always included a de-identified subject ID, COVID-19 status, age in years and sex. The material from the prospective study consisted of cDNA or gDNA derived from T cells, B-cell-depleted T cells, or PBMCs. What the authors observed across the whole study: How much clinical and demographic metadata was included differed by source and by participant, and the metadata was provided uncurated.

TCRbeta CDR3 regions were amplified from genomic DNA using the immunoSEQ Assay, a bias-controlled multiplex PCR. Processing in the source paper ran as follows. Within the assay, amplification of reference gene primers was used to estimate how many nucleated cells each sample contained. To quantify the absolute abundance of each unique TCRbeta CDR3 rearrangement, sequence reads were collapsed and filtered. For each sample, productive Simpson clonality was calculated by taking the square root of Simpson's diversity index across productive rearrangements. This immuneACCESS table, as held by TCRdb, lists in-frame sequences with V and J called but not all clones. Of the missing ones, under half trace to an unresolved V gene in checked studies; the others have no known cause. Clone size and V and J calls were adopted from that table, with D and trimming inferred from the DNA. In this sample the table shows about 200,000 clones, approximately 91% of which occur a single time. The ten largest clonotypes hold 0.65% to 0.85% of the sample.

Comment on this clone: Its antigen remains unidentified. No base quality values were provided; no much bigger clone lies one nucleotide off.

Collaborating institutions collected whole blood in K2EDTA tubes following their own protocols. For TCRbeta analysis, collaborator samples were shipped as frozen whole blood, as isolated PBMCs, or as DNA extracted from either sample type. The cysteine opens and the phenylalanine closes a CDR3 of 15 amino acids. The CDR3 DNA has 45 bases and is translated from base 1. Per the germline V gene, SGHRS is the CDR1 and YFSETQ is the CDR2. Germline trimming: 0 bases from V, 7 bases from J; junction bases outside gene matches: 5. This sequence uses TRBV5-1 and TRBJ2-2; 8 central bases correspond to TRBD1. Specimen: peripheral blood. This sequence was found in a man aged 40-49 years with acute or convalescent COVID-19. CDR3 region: CASSLGTGFNGELFF. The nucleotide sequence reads TGCGCCAGCAGCTTGGGGACAGGGTTTAACGGGGAGCTGTTTTTT.